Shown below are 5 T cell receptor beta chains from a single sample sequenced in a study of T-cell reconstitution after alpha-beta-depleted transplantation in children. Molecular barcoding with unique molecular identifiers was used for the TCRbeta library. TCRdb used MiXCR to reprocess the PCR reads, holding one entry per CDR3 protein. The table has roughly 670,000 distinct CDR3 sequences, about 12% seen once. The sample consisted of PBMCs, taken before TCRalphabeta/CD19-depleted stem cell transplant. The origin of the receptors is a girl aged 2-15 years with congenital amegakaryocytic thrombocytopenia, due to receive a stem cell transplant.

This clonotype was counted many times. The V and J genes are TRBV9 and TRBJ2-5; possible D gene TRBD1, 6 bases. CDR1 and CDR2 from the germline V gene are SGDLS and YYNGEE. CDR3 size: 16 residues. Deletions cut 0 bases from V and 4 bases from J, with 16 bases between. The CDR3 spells CASSVGLQGVRETQYF. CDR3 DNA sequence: TGTGCCAGCAGCGTAGGTCTACAGGGTGTTAGAGAGACCCAGTACTTC.

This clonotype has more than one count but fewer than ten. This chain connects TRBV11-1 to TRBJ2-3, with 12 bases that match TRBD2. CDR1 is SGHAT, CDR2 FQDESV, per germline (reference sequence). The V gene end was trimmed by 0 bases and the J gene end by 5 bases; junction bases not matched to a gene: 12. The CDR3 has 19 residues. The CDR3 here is CASSLARRGTSGFLDTQYF. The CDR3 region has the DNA TGTGCCAGCAGCTTAGCTCGCAGAGGGACTAGCGGGTTTTTAGATACGCAGTATTTT.

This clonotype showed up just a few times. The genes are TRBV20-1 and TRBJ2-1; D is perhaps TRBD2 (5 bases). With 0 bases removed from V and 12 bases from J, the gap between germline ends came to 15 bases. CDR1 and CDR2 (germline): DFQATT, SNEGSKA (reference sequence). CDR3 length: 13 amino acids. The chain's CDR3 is CSARDPSGSGQFF. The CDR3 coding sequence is TGCAGTGCTAGAGACCCATCGGGGAGCGGGCAGTTCTTC.

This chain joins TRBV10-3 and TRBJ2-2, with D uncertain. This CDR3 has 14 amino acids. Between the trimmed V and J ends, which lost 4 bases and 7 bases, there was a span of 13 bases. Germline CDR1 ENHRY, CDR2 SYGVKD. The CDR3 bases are TGTGCCATCAGTGGACCGAACTTGGTCGGGGAGCTGTTTTTT. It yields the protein CAISGPNLVGELFF.

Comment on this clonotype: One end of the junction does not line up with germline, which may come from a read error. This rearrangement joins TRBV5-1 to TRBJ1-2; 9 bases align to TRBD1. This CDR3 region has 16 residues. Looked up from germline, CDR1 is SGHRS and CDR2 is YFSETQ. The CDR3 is CASSSTGTGSNYGDTF. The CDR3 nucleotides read TGCGCCAGCAGCTCGACCGGGACAGGGTCGAACTATGGCGACACCTTC.